This is a list of T cell receptor beta chains from one sample in a study of T-cell reconstitution after alpha-beta-depleted transplantation in children. TCRdb itself ran the PCR reads through MiXCR, one entry per CDR3 protein. The sample shows approximately 510,000 distinct CDR3 sequences, about 17% of them seen only once. This material consisted of PBMCs from the stem cell graft donor, taken from the stem cell graft. The receptors derive from a human donor who donated a stem cell graft to a child with acute lymphoblastic leukemia. The CDR3 runs from the conserved cysteine through the conserved F or W. The order of the fields is clone size, D gene, V gene, J gene, CDR3 protein, CDR3 DNA. D genes are given only for firm matches. The listing skips clone size in some rows; elsewhere it reads once, few, many or a size class.

.	TRBD2	TRBV12-3/TRBV12-4	TRBJ2-5	CASTLPRTSGRDPEETQYF	TGTGCCAGCACCCTACCAAGGACTAGCGGGAGAGACCCAGAAGAGACCCAGTACTTC
.	TRBD1	TRBV19	TRBJ2-1	CASSIVTGGSYNEQFF	TGTGCCAGTAGTATAGTCACAGGGGGCTCCTACAATGAGCAGTTCTTC
.	.	TRBV5-1	TRBJ2-1	CASSLAPGQGGDEQFF	TGCGCCAGCAGCTTGGCCCCAGGACAGGGAGGGGATGAGCAGTTCTTC
.	TRBD2	TRBV10-3	TRBJ2-2	CAISGEREIRTGELFF	TGTGCCATCAGTGGTGAGCGGGAGATTCGGACCGGGGAGCTGTTTTTT
.	TRBD2	TRBV5-1	TRBJ2-1	CASSLGGSSNEQFF	TGCGCCAGCAGCTTGGGCGGGAGTAGCAATGAGCAGTTCTTC
many	.	TRBV7-9	TRBJ1-1	CASSPRGDWGTEAFF	TGTGCCAGCAGCCCACGGGGGGATTGGGGCACTGAAGCTTTCTTT
.	TRBD2	TRBV24-1	TRBJ2-1	CATSDLGTSEEDNEQFF	TGTGCCACCAGTGATTTGGGGACTAGCGAGGAGGACAATGAGCAGTTCTTC
few	.	TRBV6-5	TRBJ1-5	CASSYAGKGQPQHF	TGTGCCAGCAGTTACGCAGGGAAGGGCCAGCCCCAGCATTTT
.	TRBD2	TRBV14	TRBJ2-1	CASSQDLAGYNEQFF	TGTGCCAGCAGCCAAGATCTAGCGGGATACAATGAGCAGTTCTTC
.	.	TRBV9	TRBJ2-7	CASSVAPGNYEQYF	TGTGCCAGCAGCGTAGCTCCAGGGAACTACGAGCAGTACTTC
many	TRBD1	TRBV11-2	TRBJ2-1	CASSFRQGQAGNFEQFF	TGTGCCAGCAGCTTTAGACAGGGTCAGGCTGGCAATTTTGAGCAGTTCTTC
once	.	TRBV5-6	TRBJ2-3	CASSYSDRHTQYF	TGTGCCAGCAGCTACTCCGACAGGCATACGCAGTATTTT
.	.	TRBV3-1	TRBJ2-7	CASSQEGHPYEQYF	TGTGCCAGCAGCCAAGAGGGACATCCTTACGAGCAGTACTTC
few	.	TRBV3-1	TRBJ1-1	CASSQVSEAFF	TGTGCCAGCAGCCAAGTCTCTGAAGCTTTCTTT
few	.	TRBV6-2/TRBV6-3	TRBJ1-5	CASSWLGLTQPQHF	TGTGCCAGCAGTTGGCTCGGGCTCACTCAGCCCCAGCATTTT
.	TRBD2	TRBV5-4	TRBJ2-1	CASSHPLRLAGGTEQFF	TGTGCCAGCAGCCACCCCCTCCGGCTAGCGGGAGGGACTGAGCAGTTCTTC
few	TRBD1	TRBV7-8	TRBJ2-7	CASSLARGTVSYEQYF	TGTGCCAGCAGCTTAGCGAGGGGGACAGTCTCCTACGAGCAGTACTTC
few	.	TRBV4-2	TRBJ1-2	CASSQANSGGYTF	TGTGCCAGCAGCCAGGCGAATAGTGGTGGGTACACCTTC
.	.	TRBV4-2	TRBJ2-1	CASSQDEWSSYNEQFF	TGTGCCAGCAGCCAAGATGAGTGGAGCTCCTACAATGAGCAGTTCTTC
many	TRBD1	TRBV6-1	TRBJ2-7	CASSEAGGPYEQYF	TGTGCCAGCAGTGAAGCAGGGGGCCCTTACGAGCAGTACTTC
.	.	TRBV5-6	TRBJ1-1	CASSLGWWTEAFF	TGTGCCAGCAGCTTGGGGTGGTGGACTGAAGCTTTCTTT
.	TRBD1	TRBV7-2	TRBJ2-5	CASSLGATGDRTQYF	TGTGCCAGCAGCCTCGGTGCGACAGGGGATAGGACCCAGTACTTC
few	.	TRBV5-1	TRBJ1-6	CASSFAGDGSPLHF	TGCGCCAGCAGCTTCGCAGGGGATGGATCACCCCTCCACTTT
once	TRBD2	TRBV5-1	TRBJ2-1	CASSLHGIGLDNEPFF	TGCGCCAGCAGCCTGCACGGGATCGGACTAGACAATGAGCCGTTCTTC
many	.	TRBV29-1	TRBJ2-7	CSVGDYEQYF	TGCAGCGTTGGGGACTACGAGCAGTACTTC